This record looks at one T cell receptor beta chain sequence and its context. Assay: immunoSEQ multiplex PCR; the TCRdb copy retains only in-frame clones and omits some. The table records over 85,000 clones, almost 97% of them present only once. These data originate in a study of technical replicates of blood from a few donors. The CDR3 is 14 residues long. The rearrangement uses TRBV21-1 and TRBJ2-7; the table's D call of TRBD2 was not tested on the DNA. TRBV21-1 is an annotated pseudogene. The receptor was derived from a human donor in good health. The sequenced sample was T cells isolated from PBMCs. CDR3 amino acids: CASSKEAGGLEQYF. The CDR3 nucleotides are TGTGCCAGCAGCAAAGAGGCGGGAGGGCTCGAGCAGTACTTC.